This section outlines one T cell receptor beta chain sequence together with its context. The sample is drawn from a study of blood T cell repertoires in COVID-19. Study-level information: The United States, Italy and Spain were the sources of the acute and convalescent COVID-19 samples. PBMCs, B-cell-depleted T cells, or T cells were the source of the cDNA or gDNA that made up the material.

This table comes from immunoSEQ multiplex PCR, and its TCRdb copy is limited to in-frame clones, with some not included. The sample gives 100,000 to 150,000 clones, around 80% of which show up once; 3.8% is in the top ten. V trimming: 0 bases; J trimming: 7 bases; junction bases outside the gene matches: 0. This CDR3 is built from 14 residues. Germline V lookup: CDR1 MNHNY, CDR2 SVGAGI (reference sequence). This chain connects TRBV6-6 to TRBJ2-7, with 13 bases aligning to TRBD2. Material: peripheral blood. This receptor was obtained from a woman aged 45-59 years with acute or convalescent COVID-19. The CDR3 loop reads CASSYSGLAGEQYF. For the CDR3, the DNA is TGTGCCAGCAGTTACTCGGGACTAGCGGGAGAGCAGTACTTC.